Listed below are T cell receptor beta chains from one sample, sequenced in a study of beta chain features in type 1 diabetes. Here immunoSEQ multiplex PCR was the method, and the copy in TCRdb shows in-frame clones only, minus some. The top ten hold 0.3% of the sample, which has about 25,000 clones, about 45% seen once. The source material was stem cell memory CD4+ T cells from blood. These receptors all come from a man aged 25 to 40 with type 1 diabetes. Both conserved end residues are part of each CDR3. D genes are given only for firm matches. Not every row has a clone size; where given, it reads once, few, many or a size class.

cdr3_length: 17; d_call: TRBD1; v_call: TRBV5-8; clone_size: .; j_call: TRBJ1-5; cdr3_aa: CASSSYLEGAGGQPQHF; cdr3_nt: TGTGCCAGCAGCTCCTACCTTGAGGGGGCGGGTGGCCAGCCCCAGCATTTT
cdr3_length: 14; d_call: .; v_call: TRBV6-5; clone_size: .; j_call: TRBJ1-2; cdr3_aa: CASSYQARSYGYTF; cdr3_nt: TGTGCCAGCAGTTACCAAGCTCGTAGCTATGGCTACACCTTC
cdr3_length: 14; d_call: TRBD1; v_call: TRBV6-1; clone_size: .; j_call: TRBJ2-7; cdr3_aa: CASRLDRGSYEQYF; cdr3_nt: TGTGCCAGCAGACTAGACAGGGGCTCCTACGAGCAGTACTTC
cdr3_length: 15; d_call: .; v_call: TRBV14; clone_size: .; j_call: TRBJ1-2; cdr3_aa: CASSQGQSGRYGYTF; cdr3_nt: TGTGCCAGCAGCCAAGGGCAGAGCGGTCGCTATGGCTACACCTTC
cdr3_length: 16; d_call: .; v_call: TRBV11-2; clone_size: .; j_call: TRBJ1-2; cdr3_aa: CASSLEGSSAAYGYTF; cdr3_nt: TGTGCCAGCAGCTTAGAGGGCAGCTCTGCCGCCTATGGCTACACCTTC
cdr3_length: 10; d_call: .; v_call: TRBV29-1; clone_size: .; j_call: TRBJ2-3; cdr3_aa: CSVAVDTQYF; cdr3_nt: TGCAGCGTTGCCGTGGATACGCAGTATTTT
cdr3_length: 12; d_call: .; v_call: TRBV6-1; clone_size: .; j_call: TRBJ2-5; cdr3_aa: CASSEAAQTQYF; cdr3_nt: TGTGCCAGCAGTGAAGCGGCCCAGACCCAGTACTTC
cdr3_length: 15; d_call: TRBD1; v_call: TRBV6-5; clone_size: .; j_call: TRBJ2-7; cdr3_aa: CASSYDQGASYEQYF; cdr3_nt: TGTGCCAGCAGTTACGATCAGGGGGCGTCCTACGAGCAGTACTTC
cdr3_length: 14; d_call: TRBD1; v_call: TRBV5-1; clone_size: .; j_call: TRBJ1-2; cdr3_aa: CASSLDRGLYGYTF; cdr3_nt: TGCGCCAGCAGCTTGGACAGGGGATTGTATGGCTACACCTTC
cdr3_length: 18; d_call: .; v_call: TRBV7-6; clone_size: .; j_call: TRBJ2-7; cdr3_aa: CASSLAGGGLANPYEQYF; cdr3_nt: TGTGCCAGCAGCTTAGCGGGCGGAGGGCTAGCCAATCCCTACGAGCAGTACTTC
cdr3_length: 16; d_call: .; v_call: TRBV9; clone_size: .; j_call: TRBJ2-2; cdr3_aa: CASSVGLAEPTGELFF; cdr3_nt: TGTGCCAGCAGCGTAGGGTTAGCCGAACCTACCGGGGAGCTGTTTTTT
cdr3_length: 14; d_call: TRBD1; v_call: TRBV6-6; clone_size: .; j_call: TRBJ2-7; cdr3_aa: CASSIDRGGNEQYF; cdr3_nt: TGTGCCAGCAGTATCGACAGGGGAGGCAACGAGCAGTACTTC
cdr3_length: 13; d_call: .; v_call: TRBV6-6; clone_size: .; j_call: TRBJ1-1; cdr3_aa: CASSYSRRAEAFF; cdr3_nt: TGTGCCAGCAGTTACTCTCGCCGAGCTGAAGCTTTCTTT
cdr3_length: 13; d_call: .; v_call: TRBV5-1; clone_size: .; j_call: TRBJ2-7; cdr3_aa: CASSLEQDYEQYF; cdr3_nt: TGCGCCAGCAGCTTGGAACAGGACTACGAGCAGTACTTC
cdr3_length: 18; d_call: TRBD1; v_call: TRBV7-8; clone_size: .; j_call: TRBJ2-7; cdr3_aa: CASSLEVWRTGSGYEQYF; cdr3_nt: TGTGCCAGCAGCTTAGAGGTATGGCGGACAGGGTCAGGCTACGAGCAGTACTTC
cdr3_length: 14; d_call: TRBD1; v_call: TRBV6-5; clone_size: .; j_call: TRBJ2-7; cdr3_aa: CASTAELPQGKQYF; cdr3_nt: TGTGCCAGCACCGCGGAACTACCACAGGGGAAGCAGTACTTC
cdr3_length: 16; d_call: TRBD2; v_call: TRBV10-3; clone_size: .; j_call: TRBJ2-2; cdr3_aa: CATGTSGSKNTGELFF; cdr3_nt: TGTGCCACCGGGACTAGCGGGAGTAAGAACACCGGGGAGCTGTTTTTT
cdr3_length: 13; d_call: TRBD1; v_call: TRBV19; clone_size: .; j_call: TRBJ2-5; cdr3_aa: CASRGTAQETQYF; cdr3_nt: TGTGCCAGTAGGGGGACAGCTCAAGAGACCCAGTACTTC
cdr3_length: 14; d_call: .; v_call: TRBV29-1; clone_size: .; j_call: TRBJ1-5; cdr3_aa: CSATKSGSNQPQHF; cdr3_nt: TGCAGCGCCACTAAGTCCGGGAGCAATCAGCCCCAGCATTTT
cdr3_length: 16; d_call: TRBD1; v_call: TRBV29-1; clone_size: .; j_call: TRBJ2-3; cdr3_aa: CSVAGRGQGDGDTQYF; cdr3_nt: TGCAGCGTTGCCGGGAGGGGACAGGGGGATGGAGATACGCAGTATTTT
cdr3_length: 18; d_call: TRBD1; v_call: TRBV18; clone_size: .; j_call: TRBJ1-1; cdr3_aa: CASSPPGRGRGGNTEAFF; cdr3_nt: TGTGCCAGCTCACCACCGGGCAGGGGGCGTGGGGGGAACACTGAAGCTTTCTTT
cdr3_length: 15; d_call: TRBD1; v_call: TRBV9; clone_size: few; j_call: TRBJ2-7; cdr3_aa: CASSVQPGQLYEQYF; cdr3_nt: TGTGCCAGCAGCGTTCAACCGGGACAGCTCTACGAGCAGTACTTC
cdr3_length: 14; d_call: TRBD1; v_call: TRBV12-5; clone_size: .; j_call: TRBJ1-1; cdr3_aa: CASGDREGYTEAFF; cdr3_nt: TGTGCTAGTGGCGACAGGGAAGGGTACACTGAAGCTTTCTTT
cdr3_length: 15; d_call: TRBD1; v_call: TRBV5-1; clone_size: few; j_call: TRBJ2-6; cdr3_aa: CASSSTGAGANVLTF; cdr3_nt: TGCGCCAGCAGCTCGACAGGGGCCGGGGCCAACGTCCTGACTTTC
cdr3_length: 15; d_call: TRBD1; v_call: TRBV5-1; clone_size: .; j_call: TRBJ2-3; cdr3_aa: CASSLGDRALDTQYF; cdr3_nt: TGCGCCAGCAGCTTGGGGGACAGGGCATTAGATACGCAGTATTTT
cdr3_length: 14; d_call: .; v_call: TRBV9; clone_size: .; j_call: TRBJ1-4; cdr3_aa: CASSVGGQNEKLFF; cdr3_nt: TGTGCCAGCAGCGTAGGAGGACAGAATGAAAAACTGTTTTTT
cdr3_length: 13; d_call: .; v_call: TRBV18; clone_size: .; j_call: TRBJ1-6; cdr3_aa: CASASSYNSPLHF; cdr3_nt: TGTGCCAGCGCGAGCTCCTATAATTCACCCCTCCACTTT
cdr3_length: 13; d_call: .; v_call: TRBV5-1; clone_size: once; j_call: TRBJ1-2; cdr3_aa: CASSLSRNYGYTF; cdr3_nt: TGCGCCAGCAGCTTGTCCAGGAACTATGGCTACACCTTC
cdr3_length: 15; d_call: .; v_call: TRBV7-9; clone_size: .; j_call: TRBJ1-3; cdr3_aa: CASSSETGVGGTIYF; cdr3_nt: TGTGCCAGCAGCTCCGAGACCGGAGTAGGGGGCACCATATATTTT
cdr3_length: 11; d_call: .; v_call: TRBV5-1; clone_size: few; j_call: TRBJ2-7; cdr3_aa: CASRREGEQYF; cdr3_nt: TGCGCCAGCAGGAGGGAAGGCGAGCAGTACTTC
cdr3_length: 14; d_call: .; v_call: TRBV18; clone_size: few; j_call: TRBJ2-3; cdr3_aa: CASSPPRVTDTQYF; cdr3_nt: TGTGCCAGCTCACCACCCAGGGTCACAGATACGCAGTATTTT
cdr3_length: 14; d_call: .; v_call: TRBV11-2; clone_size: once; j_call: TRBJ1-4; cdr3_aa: CASSLVLAGEKLFF; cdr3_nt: TGTGCCAGCAGCTTAGTACTAGCAGGAGAAAAACTGTTTTTT
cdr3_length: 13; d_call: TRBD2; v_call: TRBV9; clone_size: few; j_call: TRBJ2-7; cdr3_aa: CASSAGLAGEQYF; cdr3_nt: TGTGCCAGCAGCGCCGGACTAGCTGGGGAGCAGTACTTC
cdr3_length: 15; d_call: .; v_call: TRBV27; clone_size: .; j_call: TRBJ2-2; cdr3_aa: CASSPSNRNTGELFF; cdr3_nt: TGTGCCAGCAGCCCTAGCAACAGAAACACCGGGGAGCTGTTTTTT
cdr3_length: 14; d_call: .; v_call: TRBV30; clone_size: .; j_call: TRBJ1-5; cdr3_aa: CAWSGTGGHQPQHF; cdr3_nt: TGTGCCTGGAGTGGAACGGGGGGCCATCAGCCCCAGCATTTT
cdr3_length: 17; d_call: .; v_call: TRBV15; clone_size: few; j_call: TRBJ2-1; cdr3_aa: CATSRATDSSSYNEQFF; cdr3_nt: TGTGCCACCAGCAGAGCCACGGACTCAAGCTCCTACAATGAGCAGTTCTTC
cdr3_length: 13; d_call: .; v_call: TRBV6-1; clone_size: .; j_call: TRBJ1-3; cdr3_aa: CASSGQAGNTIYF; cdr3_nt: TGTGCCAGCAGTGGGCAGGCTGGAAACACCATATATTTT
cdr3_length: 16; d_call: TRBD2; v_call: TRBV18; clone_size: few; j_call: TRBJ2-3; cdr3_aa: CASSPPRAGGTDTQYF; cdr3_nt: TGTGCCAGCTCACCACCGAGAGCGGGAGGCACAGATACGCAGTATTTT
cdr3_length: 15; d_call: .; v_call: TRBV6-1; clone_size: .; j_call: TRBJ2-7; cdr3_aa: CASSEGGGALYEQYF; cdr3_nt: TGTGCCAGCAGTGAAGGGGGCGGGGCGCTCTACGAGCAGTACTTC
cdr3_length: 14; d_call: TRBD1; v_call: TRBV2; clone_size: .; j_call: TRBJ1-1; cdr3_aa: CASSSGQGNTEAFF; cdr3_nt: TGTGCCAGCAGCTCGGGACAGGGAAACACTGAAGCTTTCTTT
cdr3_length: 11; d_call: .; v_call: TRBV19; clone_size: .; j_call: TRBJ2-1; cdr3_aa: CASTQYNEQFF; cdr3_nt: TGTGCCAGTACCCAGTACAATGAGCAGTTCTTC